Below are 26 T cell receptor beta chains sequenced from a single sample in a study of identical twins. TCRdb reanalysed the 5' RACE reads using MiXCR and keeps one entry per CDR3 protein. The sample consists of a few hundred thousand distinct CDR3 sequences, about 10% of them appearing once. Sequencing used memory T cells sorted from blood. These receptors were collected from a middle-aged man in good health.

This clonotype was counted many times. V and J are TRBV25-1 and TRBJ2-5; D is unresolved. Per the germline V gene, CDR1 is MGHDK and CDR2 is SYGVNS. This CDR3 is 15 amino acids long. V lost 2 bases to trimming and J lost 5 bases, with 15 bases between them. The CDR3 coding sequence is TGTGCCAGCAGTGAAAGGCTTAACTATATGGAGACCCAGTACTTC. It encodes CASSERLNYMETQYF.

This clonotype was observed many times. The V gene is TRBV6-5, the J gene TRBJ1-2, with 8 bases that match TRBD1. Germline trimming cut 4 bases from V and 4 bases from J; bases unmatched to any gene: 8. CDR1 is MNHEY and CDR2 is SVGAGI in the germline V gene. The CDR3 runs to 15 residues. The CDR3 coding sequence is TGTGCCAGCAGTTGGGCAGGGCAGGGGGCCTATGGCTACACCTTC. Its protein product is CASSWAGQGAYGYTF.

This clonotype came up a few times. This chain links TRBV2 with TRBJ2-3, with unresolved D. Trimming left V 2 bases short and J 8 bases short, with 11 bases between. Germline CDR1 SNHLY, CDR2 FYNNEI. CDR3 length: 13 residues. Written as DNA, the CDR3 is TGTGCCAGCAGTGAACCCGGCGTTGGTACGCAGTATTTT. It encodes CASSEPGVGTQYF. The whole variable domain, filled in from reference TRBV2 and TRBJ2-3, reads EPEVTQTPSHQVTQMGQEVILRCVPISNHLYFYWYRQILGQKVEFLVSFYNNEISEKSEIFDDQFSVERPDGSNFTLKIRSTKLEDSAMYFCASSEPGVGTQYFGPGTRLTVL.

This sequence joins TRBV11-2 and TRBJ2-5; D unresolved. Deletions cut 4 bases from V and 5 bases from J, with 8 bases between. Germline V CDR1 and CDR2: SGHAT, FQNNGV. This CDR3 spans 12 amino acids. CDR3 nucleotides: TGTGCCAGCAGCTCGGGCAGGGAGACCCAGTACTTC. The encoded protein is CASSSGRETQYF.

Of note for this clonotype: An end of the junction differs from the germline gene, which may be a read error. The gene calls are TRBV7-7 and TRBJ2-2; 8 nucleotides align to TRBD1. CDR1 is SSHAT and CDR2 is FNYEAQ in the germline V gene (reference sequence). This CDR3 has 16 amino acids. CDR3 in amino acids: CASSPGQGGPTGELFF. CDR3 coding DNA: TGTGCTAGCAGCCCAGGACAGGGAGGACCCACCGGGGAGCTGTTTTTT. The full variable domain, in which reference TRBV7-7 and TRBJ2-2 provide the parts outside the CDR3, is GAGVSQSPRYKVTKRGQDVTLRCDPISSHATLYWYQQALGQGPEFLTYFNYEAQPDKSGLPSDRFSAERPEGSISTLTIQRTEQRDSAMYRCASSPGQGGPTGELFFGEGSRLTVL.

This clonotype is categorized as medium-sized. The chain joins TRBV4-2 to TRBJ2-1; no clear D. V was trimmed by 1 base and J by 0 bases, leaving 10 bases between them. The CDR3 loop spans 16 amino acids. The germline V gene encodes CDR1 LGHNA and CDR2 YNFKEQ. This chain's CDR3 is CASSQGLASSYNEQFF. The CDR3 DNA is TGTGCCAGCAGCCAAGGACTTGCGAGCTCCTACAATGAGCAGTTCTTC.

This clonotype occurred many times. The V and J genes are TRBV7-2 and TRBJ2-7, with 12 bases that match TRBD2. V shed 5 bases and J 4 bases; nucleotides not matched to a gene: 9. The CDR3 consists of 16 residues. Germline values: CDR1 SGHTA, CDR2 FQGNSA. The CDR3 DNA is TGTGCCAGCAGCACACCCACTAGCGGGGGGTTTTACGAGCAGTACTTC. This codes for CASSTPTSGGFYEQYF.

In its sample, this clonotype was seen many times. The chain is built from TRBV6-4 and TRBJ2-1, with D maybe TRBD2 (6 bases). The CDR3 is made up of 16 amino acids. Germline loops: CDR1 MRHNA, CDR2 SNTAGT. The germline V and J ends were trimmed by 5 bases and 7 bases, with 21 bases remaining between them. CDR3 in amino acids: CASSKKESGGPNEQFF. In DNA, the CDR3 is TGTGCCAGCAGTAAAAAGGAGAGTGGAGGGCCGAATGAGCAGTTCTTC.

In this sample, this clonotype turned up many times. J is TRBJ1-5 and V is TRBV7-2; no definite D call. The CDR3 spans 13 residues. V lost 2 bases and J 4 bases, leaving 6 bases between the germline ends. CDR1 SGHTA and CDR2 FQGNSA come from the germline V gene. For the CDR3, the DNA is TGTGCCAGCAGCTTAAAAGTTAATCAGCCCCAGCATTTT. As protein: CASSLKVNQPQHF.

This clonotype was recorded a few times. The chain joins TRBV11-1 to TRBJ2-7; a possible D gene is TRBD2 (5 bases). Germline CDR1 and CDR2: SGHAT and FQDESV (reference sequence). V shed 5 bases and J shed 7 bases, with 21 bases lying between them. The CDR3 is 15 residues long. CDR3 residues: CASSPQPGSAREQYF. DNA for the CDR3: TGTGCCAGCAGCCCCCAACCGGGGTCGGCGAGGGAGCAGTACTTC.

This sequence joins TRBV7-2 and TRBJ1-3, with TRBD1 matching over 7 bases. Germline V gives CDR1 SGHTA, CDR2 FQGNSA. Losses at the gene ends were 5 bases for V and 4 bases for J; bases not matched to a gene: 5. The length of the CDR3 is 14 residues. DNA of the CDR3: TGTGCCAGCAGCGTACAGGGGTTCGGAAACACCATATATTTT. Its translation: CASSVQGFGNTIYF.

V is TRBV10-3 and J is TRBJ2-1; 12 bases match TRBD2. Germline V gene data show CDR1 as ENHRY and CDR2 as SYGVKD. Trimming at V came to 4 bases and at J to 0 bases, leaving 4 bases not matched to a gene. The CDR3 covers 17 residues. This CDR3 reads CAISVRTSGTSYNEQFF. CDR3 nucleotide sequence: TGTGCCATCAGTGTTCGGACTAGCGGGACCTCCTACAATGAGCAGTTCTTC.

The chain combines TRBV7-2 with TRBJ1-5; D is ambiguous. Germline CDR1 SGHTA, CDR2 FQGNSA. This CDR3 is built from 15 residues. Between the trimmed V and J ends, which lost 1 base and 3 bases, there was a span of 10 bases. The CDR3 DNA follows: TGTGCCAGCAGCTTAGGACACATTACCAATCAGCCCCAGCATTTT. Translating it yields CASSLGHITNQPQHF.

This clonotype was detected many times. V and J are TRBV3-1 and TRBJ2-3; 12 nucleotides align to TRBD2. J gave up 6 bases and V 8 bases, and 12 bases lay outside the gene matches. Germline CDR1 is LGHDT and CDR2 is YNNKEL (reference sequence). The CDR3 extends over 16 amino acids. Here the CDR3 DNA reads TGTGCCAGCTCCCACACTAGCGGGAGGCGAAAGGATACGCAGTATTTT. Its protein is CASSHTSGRRKDTQYF.

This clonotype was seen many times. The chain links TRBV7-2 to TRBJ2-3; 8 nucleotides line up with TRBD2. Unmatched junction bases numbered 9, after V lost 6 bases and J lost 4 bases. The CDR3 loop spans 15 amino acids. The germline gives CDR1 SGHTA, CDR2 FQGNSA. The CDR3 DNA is TGTGCCAGCAGATTGACTAGCGTCCGTGCAGATACGCAGTATTTT. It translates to CASRLTSVRADTQYF.

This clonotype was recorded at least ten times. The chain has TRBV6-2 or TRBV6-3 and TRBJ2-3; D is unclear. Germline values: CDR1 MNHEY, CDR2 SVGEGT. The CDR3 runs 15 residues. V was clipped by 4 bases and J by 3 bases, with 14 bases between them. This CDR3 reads CASSSAYYPTDTQYF. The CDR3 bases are TGTGCCAGCAGTTCAGCTTACTATCCTACAGATACGCAGTATTTT.

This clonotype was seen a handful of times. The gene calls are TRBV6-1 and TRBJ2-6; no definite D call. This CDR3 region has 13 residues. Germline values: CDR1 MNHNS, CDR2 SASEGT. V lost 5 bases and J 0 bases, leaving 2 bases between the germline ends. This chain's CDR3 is CASSTSGANVLTF. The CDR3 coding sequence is TGTGCCAGCAGTACCTCTGGGGCCAACGTCCTGACTTTC.

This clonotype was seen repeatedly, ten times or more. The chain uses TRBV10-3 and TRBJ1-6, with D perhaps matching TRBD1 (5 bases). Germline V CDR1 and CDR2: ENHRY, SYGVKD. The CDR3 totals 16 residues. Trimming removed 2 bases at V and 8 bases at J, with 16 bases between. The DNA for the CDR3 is TGTGCCATCAGTGAGGGGACGGCTTGGGGGTATTCACCCCTCCACTTT. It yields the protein CAISEGTAWGYSPLHF.

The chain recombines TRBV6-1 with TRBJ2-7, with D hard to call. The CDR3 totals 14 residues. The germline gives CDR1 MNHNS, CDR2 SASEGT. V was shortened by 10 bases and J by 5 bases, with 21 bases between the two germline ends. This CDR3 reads CANLLRTLVDEQYF. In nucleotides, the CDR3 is TGTGCCAACCTACTCCGGACGCTCGTGGACGAGCAGTACTTC.

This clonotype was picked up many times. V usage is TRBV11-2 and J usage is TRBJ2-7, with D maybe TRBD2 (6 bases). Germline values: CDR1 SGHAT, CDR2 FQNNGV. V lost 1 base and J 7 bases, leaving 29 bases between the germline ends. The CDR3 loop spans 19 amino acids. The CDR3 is CASSLVPLLRDSQFFEQYF. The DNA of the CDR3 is TGTGCCAGCAGCTTAGTCCCCCTACTCCGGGACTCACAGTTTTTTGAGCAGTACTTC.

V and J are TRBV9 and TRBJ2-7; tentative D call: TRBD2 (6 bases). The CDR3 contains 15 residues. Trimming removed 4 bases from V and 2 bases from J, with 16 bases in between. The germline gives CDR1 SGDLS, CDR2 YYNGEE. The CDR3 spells CASSLNPEGPYEQYF. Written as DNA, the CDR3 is TGTGCCAGCAGCCTCAACCCGGAGGGCCCCTACGAGCAGTACTTC.

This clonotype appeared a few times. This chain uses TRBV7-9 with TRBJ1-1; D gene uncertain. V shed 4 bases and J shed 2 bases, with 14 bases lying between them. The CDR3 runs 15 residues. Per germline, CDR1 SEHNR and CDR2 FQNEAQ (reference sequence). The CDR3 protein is CASSSKSQLNTEAFF. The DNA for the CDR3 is TGTGCCAGCAGCTCGAAGTCACAGTTAAACACTGAAGCTTTCTTT. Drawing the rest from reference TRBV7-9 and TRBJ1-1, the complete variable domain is DTGVSQNPRHKITKRGQNVTFRCDPISEHNRLYWYRQTLGQGPEFLTYFQNEAQLEKSRLLSDRFSAERPKGSFSTLEIQRTEQGDSAMYLCASSSKSQLNTEAFFGQGTRLTVV.

The chain's CDR3 is CASTRGQSNYGYTF. CDR3 nucleotide sequence: TGTGCCAGCACCCGGGGACAGTCTAACTATGGCTACACCTTC. The genes are TRBV6-2 or TRBV6-3 and TRBJ1-2, with 7 bases that match TRBD1. Unmatched junction bases numbered 5, after V lost 7 bases and J lost 0 bases. The CDR3 covers 14 residues. The germline V gene has CDR1 MNHEY and CDR2 SVGEGT.

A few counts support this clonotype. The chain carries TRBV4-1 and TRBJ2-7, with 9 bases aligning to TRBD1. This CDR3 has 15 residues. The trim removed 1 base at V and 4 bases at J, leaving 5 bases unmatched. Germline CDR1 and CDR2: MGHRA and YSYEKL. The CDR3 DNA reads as TGCGCCAGCAGCCAAGCGGCGACAGGGGGTTACGAGCAGTACTTC. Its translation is CASSQAATGGYEQYF.

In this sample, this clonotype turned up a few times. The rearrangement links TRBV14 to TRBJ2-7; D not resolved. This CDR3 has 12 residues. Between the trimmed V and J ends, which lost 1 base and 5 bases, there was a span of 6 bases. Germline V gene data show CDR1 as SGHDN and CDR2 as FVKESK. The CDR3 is CASSQVLNEQYF. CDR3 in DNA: TGTGCCAGCAGCCAAGTTCTCAACGAGCAGTACTTC.

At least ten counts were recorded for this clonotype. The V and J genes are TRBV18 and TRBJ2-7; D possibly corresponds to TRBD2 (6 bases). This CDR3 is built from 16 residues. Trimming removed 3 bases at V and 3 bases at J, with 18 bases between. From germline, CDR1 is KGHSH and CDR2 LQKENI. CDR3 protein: CASSPHPPGEGYEQYF. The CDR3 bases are TGTGCCAGCTCACCCCATCCCCCGGGAGAGGGCTACGAGCAGTACTTC.